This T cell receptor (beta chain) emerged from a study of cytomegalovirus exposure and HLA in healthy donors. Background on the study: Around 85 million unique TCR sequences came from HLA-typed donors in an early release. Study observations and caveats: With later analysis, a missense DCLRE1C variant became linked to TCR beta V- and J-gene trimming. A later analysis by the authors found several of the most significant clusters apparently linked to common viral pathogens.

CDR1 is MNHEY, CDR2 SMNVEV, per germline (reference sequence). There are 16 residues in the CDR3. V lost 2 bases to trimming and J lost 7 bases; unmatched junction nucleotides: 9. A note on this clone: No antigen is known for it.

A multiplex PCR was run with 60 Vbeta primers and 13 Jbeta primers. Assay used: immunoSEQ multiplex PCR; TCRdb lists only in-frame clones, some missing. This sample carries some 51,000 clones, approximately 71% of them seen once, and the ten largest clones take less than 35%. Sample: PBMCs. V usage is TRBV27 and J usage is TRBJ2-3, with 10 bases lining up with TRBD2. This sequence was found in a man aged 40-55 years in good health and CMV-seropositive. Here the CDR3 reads CASSLKAGGLIYTQYF. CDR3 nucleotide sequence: TGTGCCAGCAGTTTAAAAGCGGGGGGGCTCATATATACGCAGTATTTT.